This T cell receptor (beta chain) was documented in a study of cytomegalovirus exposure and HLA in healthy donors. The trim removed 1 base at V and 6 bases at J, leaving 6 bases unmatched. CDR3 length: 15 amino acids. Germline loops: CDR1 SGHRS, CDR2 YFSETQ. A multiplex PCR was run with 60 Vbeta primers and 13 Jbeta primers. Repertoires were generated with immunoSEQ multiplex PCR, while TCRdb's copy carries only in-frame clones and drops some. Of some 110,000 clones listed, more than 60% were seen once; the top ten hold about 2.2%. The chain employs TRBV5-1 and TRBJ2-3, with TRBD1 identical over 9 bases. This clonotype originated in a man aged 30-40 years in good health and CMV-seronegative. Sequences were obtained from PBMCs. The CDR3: CASSLITGGPDTQYF. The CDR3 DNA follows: TGCGCCAGCAGCTTGATAACAGGGGGCCCTGATACGCAGTATTTT.